A selection of T cell receptor beta chains follows, all from one sample in a study of blood T cell repertoires in COVID-19. Method: immunoSEQ multiplex PCR; TCRdb's copy keeps in-frame clones and lacks some. This sample has about 210,000 clones, with roughly 90% found just once. The sequencing sample was made of peripheral blood. These receptors originate from a man between 18 and 35 years old with active or convalescent COVID-19. Each CDR3 is given with its conserved first and last residue. The order of the fields is J gene, clone size, D gene, V gene, CDR3 protein, CDR3 DNA. A D gene is named only where the DNA matches it firmly. The listing skips clone size in some rows; elsewhere it reads once, few, many or a size class.

J gene: TRBJ2-5; clone size: .; D gene: TRBD2; V gene: TRBV9; CDR3 protein: CASSVDTSGSRAQYF; CDR3 DNA: TGTGCCAGCAGCGTAGATACTAGCGGGAGTAGGGCCCAGTACTTC
J gene: TRBJ1-5; clone size: .; D gene: .; V gene: TRBV19; CDR3 protein: CASSRNRDISNQPQHF; CDR3 DNA: TGTGCCAGTAGTAGGAACAGGGACATTAGCAATCAGCCCCAGCATTTT
J gene: TRBJ1-2; clone size: .; D gene: TRBD1; V gene: TRBV6-5; CDR3 protein: CASRIDRVNHYGYTF; CDR3 DNA: TGTGCCAGCAGGATTGACAGGGTGAATCACTATGGCTACACCTTC
J gene: TRBJ1-2; clone size: many; D gene: TRBD1; V gene: TRBV3-1/TRBV3-2; CDR3 protein: CASSPFVQGTYGYTF; CDR3 DNA: TGTGCCAGCAGCCCATTCGTACAGGGGACATATGGCTACACCTTC
J gene: TRBJ1-2; clone size: .; D gene: .; V gene: TRBV19; CDR3 protein: CASSIRTLNSGYTF; CDR3 DNA: TGTGCCAGTAGTATTCGGACATTAAACTCGGGCTACACCTTC
J gene: TRBJ1-2; clone size: .; D gene: TRBD1; V gene: TRBV6-5; CDR3 protein: CASNSGGRGYTF; CDR3 DNA: TGTGCCAGCAATTCAGGGGGGCGAGGCTACACCTTC
J gene: TRBJ2-3; clone size: .; D gene: .; V gene: TRBV19; CDR3 protein: CASSIEGGGKDTDTQYF; CDR3 DNA: TGTGCCAGTAGTATAGAGGGCGGAGGGAAAGACACAGATACGCAGTATTTT
J gene: TRBJ2-7; clone size: .; D gene: .; V gene: TRBV6-5; CDR3 protein: CASSYDPTGRYEQYF; CDR3 DNA: TGTGCCAGCAGTTACGACCCGACAGGGAGGTACGAGCAGTACTTC
J gene: TRBJ1-2; clone size: .; D gene: .; V gene: TRBV11-2; CDR3 protein: CASSQGFNYGYTF; CDR3 DNA: TGTGCCAGCAGCCAGGGGTTTAACTATGGCTACACCTTC
J gene: TRBJ2-7; clone size: .; D gene: TRBD2; V gene: TRBV30; CDR3 protein: CAWSAPGTSGRAGEQYF; CDR3 DNA: TGTGCCTGGAGTGCCCCAGGGACTAGCGGGAGGGCAGGAGAGCAGTACTTC
J gene: TRBJ2-7; clone size: once; D gene: .; V gene: TRBV9; CDR3 protein: CASEDSAYEQYF; CDR3 DNA: TGTGCCAGCGAGGACAGCGCCTACGAGCAGTACTTC
J gene: TRBJ1-4; clone size: .; D gene: .; V gene: TRBV10-3; CDR3 protein: CATADQGFTNEKLFF; CDR3 DNA: TGTGCCACCGCCGACCAGGGCTTCACTAATGAAAAACTGTTTTTT
J gene: TRBJ2-1; clone size: once; D gene: .; V gene: TRBV5-1; CDR3 protein: CASSFIVGNEQFF; CDR3 DNA: TGCGCCAGCAGCTTCATAGTTGGCAATGAGCAGTTCTTC
J gene: TRBJ2-7; clone size: .; D gene: TRBD2; V gene: TRBV19; CDR3 protein: CASSRDYNSYEQYF; CDR3 DNA: TGTGCCAGTAGTAGGGACTATAACTCCTACGAGCAGTACTTC
J gene: TRBJ1-5; clone size: .; D gene: .; V gene: TRBV6-6; CDR3 protein: CASSYSYYQPQHF; CDR3 DNA: TGTGCCAGCAGTTACTCGTACTATCAGCCCCAGCATTTT
J gene: TRBJ1-1; clone size: .; D gene: .; V gene: TRBV15; CDR3 protein: CATSRDWARETEAFF; CDR3 DNA: TGTGCCACCAGCAGAGATTGGGCGAGGGAGACTGAAGCTTTCTTT
J gene: TRBJ2-3; clone size: .; D gene: .; V gene: TRBV4-3; CDR3 protein: CASSPHLQLGGATDTQYF; CDR3 DNA: TGCGCCAGCAGCCCTCACCTCCAACTGGGGGGAGCCACAGATACGCAGTATTTT
J gene: TRBJ2-7; clone size: .; D gene: TRBD1; V gene: TRBV6-5; CDR3 protein: CASSYSGQGTYEQYF; CDR3 DNA: TGTGCCAGCAGTTACTCGGGACAGGGAACCTACGAGCAGTACTTC
J gene: TRBJ2-4; clone size: many; D gene: TRBD1; V gene: TRBV6-5; CDR3 protein: CASSQGAEGDIQYF; CDR3 DNA: TGTGCCAGCAGCCAGGGGGCCGAGGGGGACATTCAGTACTTC
J gene: TRBJ2-1; clone size: once; D gene: .; V gene: TRBV11-2; CDR3 protein: CATQAGTPYNEQFF; CDR3 DNA: TGTGCCACCCAAGCTGGGACACCCTACAATGAGCAGTTCTTC
J gene: TRBJ1-5; clone size: .; D gene: .; V gene: TRBV19; CDR3 protein: CASSAPYVGNQPQHF; CDR3 DNA: TGTGCCAGTAGTGCTCCCTATGTTGGCAATCAGCCCCAGCATTTT
J gene: TRBJ2-1; clone size: .; D gene: .; V gene: TRBV5-1; CDR3 protein: CASSLAEDGSSYNEQFF; CDR3 DNA: TGCGCCAGCAGCTTGGCTGAGGACGGGAGCTCCTACAATGAGCAGTTCTTC
J gene: TRBJ2-7; clone size: .; D gene: TRBD2; V gene: TRBV27; CDR3 protein: CASSLGTSGINEQYF; CDR3 DNA: TGTGCCAGCAGTCTCGGGACTAGCGGGATCAACGAGCAGTACTTC
J gene: TRBJ2-1; clone size: .; D gene: TRBD2; V gene: TRBV7-3; CDR3 protein: CASSPSGSDEQFF; CDR3 DNA: TGTGCCAGCAGCCCTAGCGGGAGCGATGAGCAGTTCTTC
J gene: TRBJ1-6; clone size: .; D gene: .; V gene: TRBV19; CDR3 protein: CASTVSGDSPLHF; CDR3 DNA: TGTGCCAGTACGGTATCGGGGGACTCACCCCTCCACTTT
J gene: TRBJ2-1; clone size: .; D gene: .; V gene: TRBV3-1/TRBV3-2; CDR3 protein: CASSQVAGINEQFF; CDR3 DNA: TGTGCCAGCAGCCAAGTTGCGGGAATCAATGAGCAGTTCTTC
J gene: TRBJ2-1; clone size: .; D gene: .; V gene: TRBV3-1/TRBV3-2; CDR3 protein: CASSQVRAGEQFF; CDR3 DNA: TGTGCCAGCAGCCAAGTGAGGGCAGGTGAGCAGTTCTTC
J gene: TRBJ2-2; clone size: .; D gene: .; V gene: TRBV6-1; CDR3 protein: CASREDSGELFF; CDR3 DNA: TGTGCCAGCAGGGAAGACAGCGGGGAGCTGTTTTTT
J gene: TRBJ2-3; clone size: .; D gene: .; V gene: TRBV9; CDR3 protein: CASSPSGHPDTQYF; CDR3 DNA: TGTGCCAGCAGCCCCTCGGGACACCCAGATACGCAGTATTTT
J gene: TRBJ1-2; clone size: once; D gene: .; V gene: TRBV7-2; CDR3 protein: CASSLDAGGYTF; CDR3 DNA: TGTGCCAGCAGCTTAGACGCGGGTGGCTACACCTTC
J gene: TRBJ1-5; clone size: .; D gene: TRBD1; V gene: TRBV30; CDR3 protein: CAWSDQGVFGQPQHF; CDR3 DNA: TGTGCCTGGAGTGACCAGGGGGTCTTCGGTCAGCCCCAGCATTTT
J gene: TRBJ2-5; clone size: .; D gene: .; V gene: TRBV2; CDR3 protein: CASSVLRGGETQYF; CDR3 DNA: TGTGCCAGCAGTGTCCTCAGGGGTGGAGAGACCCAGTACTTC
J gene: TRBJ2-7; clone size: .; D gene: TRBD1; V gene: TRBV6-1; CDR3 protein: CASSESSTGASYEQYF; CDR3 DNA: TGTGCCAGCAGTGAATCCTCAACAGGGGCCTCCTACGAGCAGTACTTC